Below, 5 T cell receptor beta chains from the same sample are listed, as sequenced in a study of regulatory T cells in long-lasting Graves disease. The time point is: newly diagnosed GD, antithyroid drugs for less than 3 months. Construction of the TCR library relied on RNA isolated from PBMCs. Combining iRepertoire HTBI primers with Arm-PCR of CDR3 regions, the authors built TCR beta libraries. TCRdb analysed the multiplex PCR reads with MiXCR anew, one entry per CDR3 protein. This table has 400,000 to 500,000 distinct CDR3 sequences, about 17% appearing once. These data were also filed under a second study, of T cells in Graves' hyperthyroidism and ophthalmopathy.

The starting material was peripheral blood mononuclear cells (PBMCs), obtained at new diagnosis, from a patient treated with antithyroid drugs. Receptors originate from a woman between 25 and 40 years old with Graves disease.

This rearrangement joins TRBV12-3 or TRBV12-4 to TRBJ1-2, with D perhaps TRBD1 (6 bases). The CDR3 runs 12 residues. V was shortened by 3 bases and J by 8 bases, with 10 bases between the two germline ends. This CDR3 reads CASSLWDKGYTF. CDR3 sequence (DNA): TGTGCCAGCAGTTTGTGGGACAAAGGCTACACCTTC.

This clonotype occurred many times. The genes are TRBV2 and TRBJ2-2; TRBD1 agrees at 8 bases. Germline CDR1 is SNHLY and CDR2 is FYNNEI. This CDR3 region has 16 residues. J was trimmed by 5 bases and V by 4 bases; bases with no gene match: 9. The CDR3 region has the DNA TGTGCCAGCAGTGTGTACGGGACAGGCGGAACCGGGGAGCTGTTTTTT. It specifies CASSVYGTGGTGELFF. The full variable domain, its missing parts supplied by reference TRBV2 and TRBJ2-2, is EPEVTQTPSHQVTQMGQEVILRCVPISNHLYFYWYRQILGQKVEFLVSFYNNEISEKSEIFDDQFSVERPDGSNFTLKIRSTKLEDSAMYFCASSVYGTGGTGELFFGEGSRLTVL.

In this sample, this clonotype turned up a few times. The chain couples TRBV15 to TRBJ2-1; unclear D gene. The CDR3 length is 13 residues. Looked up from germline, CDR1 is LNHNV and CDR2 is YYDKDF (reference sequence). Trimming shortened V by 1 base and J by 6 bases, and 7 bases separated the two germline ends. CDR3 coding DNA: TGTGCCACCAGCAGAGGGGATGGCAATGAGCAGTTCTTC. Its translation: CATSRGDGNEQFF.

The table lists this clonotype with many counts. This rearrangement joins TRBV20-1 to TRBJ2-7; D might be TRBD1 (5 bases). CDR3 size: 12 residues. V lost 4 bases and J lost 0, with 7 bases in between. Germline assignment: CDR1 DFQATT and CDR2 SNEGSKA (reference sequence). CDR3 sequence: CSATGFSYEQYF. CDR3 nucleotide sequence: TGCAGTGCTACAGGGTTCTCCTACGAGCAGTACTTC.

This clonotype was counted a few times. This sequence joins TRBV10-2 and TRBJ2-4; D is undetermined. Per germline, CDR1 WSHSY and CDR2 SAAADI. The V gene lost 6 bases and the J gene lost 5 bases, with 2 bases spanning the gap. The CDR3 runs to 10 residues. CDR3 sequence (DNA): TGCGCCAGCAGGGAAAACATTCAGTACTTC. Amino acids: CASRENIQYF.